This TCR beta chain was sequenced in a study of breast tumors, draining lymph nodes, adjacent tissues. The lymph nodes were axillary draining lymph nodes from breast cancer patients. From the multiplex PCR reads, TCRdb called clonotypes with MiXCR, one entry per CDR3 protein. The sample consists of about 110,000 distinct CDR3 sequences, roughly 33% of them appearing once. General study results and limits: Tumors had less TCR diversity than lymph nodes, more than nontumor tissue. Tumor T cell lymph node origin was a supported hypothesis, not proven.

In this sample, this clonotype turned up many times. Its antigen is still unknown. Looked up from germline, CDR1 is SEHNR and CDR2 is FQNEAQ (reference sequence). CDR3 size: 15 residues. V shed 5 bases and J 2 bases; nucleotides not matched to a gene: 3. The chain has TRBV7-9 and TRBJ2-3, with 11 bases matching TRBD2. This clonotype originated in a female donor with breast cancer. Some clones in this sample may be carry-over from other donors' samples. The sample comprised axillary lymph node tissue. The DNA of the CDR3 is TGTGCCAGCAGCCGACTAGCGGGGATCACAGATACGCAGTATTTT. It yields the protein CASSRLAGITDTQYF.